This T cell receptor beta chain was documented in a study of cytomegalovirus exposure and HLA in healthy donors. PCR primers comprised 60 Vbeta and 13 Jbeta primers. Measured with immunoSEQ multiplex PCR; TCRdb has only the in-frame clones, and not every one. Seen here are 110,000 to 150,000 clones, nearly 80% observed once, and the top ten hold approximately 5.1%. This CDR3 spans 13 amino acids. In germline, CDR1 is SGHRS, CDR2 YFSETQ. Trimming took 3 bases from V and 4 from J, leaving 10 bases between them. The TCR was taken from a male donor in good health and CMV-seronegative. The chain is built from TRBV5-1 and TRBJ1-2; D possibly corresponds to TRBD1 (5 bases). Sequenced input: PBMCs. CDR3 protein: CASSSGGSYGYTF. The CDR3 coding sequence is TGCGCCAGCAGCTCTGGGGGGAGCTATGGCTACACCTTC.